Below, 32 T cell receptor beta chains from the same sample are listed, as sequenced in a study of T cell changes during pregnancy in multiple sclerosis. The method was immunoSEQ multiplex PCR; TCRdb's version includes in-frame clones alone and lacks a portion of them. The table has some 49,000 clones, about 90% seen once. This specimen consisted of CD4+ T cells from peripheral blood mononuclear cells, obtained in the second trimester of pregnancy. Receptors originate from a female donor in good health, enrolled as a control in a pregnancy study.

This clone was seen only once. The J gene is TRBJ1-5, the V gene TRBV30; possible D gene TRBD1, 5 bases. This CDR3 contains 15 residues. The ends were cut back, 0 bases at V and 3 bases at J, with 12 bases in the middle. Germline V CDR1 and CDR2: GTSNPN, SVGIG (reference sequence). CDR3 loop: CAWSVLGGVNQPQHF. The CDR3 coding sequence is TGTGCCTGGAGTGTACTCGGGGGGGTCAATCAGCCCCAGCATTTT.

The J gene is TRBJ1-3, the V gene TRBV9; D may be TRBD1 (6 bases). The V gene lost 3 bases and the J gene lost 2 bases, with 12 bases spanning the gap. Germline-derived CDR1 and CDR2 are SGDLS and YYNGEE. The CDR3 spans 15 residues. CDR3 sequence reads: CASSGIQGPGNTIYF. The CDR3 DNA follows: TGTGCCAGCAGCGGAATACAGGGACCTGGAAACACCATATATTTT.

This clone was picked up one time. The chain recombines TRBV5-1 with TRBJ1-2, with D possibly being TRBD1 (5 bases). The CDR3 covers 14 residues. The V and J ends lost 0 bases and 5 bases respectively, with 11 bases between them. Per the germline V gene, CDR1 is SGHRS and CDR2 is YFSETQ. CDR3 in DNA: TGCGCCAGCAGCTTGGATCAGGGTAGTTATGGCTACACCTTC. Amino acid sequence: CASSLDQGSYGYTF.

The V gene is TRBV19, the J gene TRBJ1-1; tentatively, D is TRBD1 (5 bases). V dropped 10 bases and J dropped 8 bases, with 17 bases sitting between them. This CDR3 region has 12 residues. CDR1 LNHDA and CDR2 SQIVND come from the germline V gene (reference sequence). In DNA, the CDR3 is TGTGCCACCAACCGGGGGGTCTCGGAAGCTTTCTTT. It encodes CATNRGVSEAFF.

The CDR3 DNA sequence: TGTGCCAGCAGCTTGGTGTCCGGTTCCGGGGAGCTGTTTTTT. Translated: CASSLVSGSGELFF. The chain uses TRBV5-6 and TRBJ2-2; D gene ambiguous. The length of the CDR3 is 14 residues. Germline V gene lookup returns CDR1 SGHDT and CDR2 YYEEEE. V was clipped by 0 bases and J by 6 bases, with 9 bases between them.

V usage is TRBV7-2 and J usage is TRBJ1-1, with D unclear. Trimming took 5 bases from V and 1 from J, leaving 5 bases between them. This CDR3 is built from 12 residues. The V gene's germline CDR1 is SGHTA and CDR2 FQGNSA. The CDR3 loop reads CASSAGNTEAFF. The CDR3 DNA reads TGTGCCAGCAGCGCGGGGAACACTGAAGCTTTCTTT.

J is TRBJ1-1 and V is TRBV30; D possibly corresponds to TRBD1 (5 bases). Germline V gives CDR1 GTSNPN, CDR2 SVGIG (reference sequence). V was shortened by 4 bases and J by 1 base, with 13 bases between the two germline ends. The CDR3 is made up of 14 amino acids. CDR3 residues: CAWTSGTENTEAFF. CDR3 DNA: TGTGCCTGGACCTCGGGGACTGAGAACACTGAAGCTTTCTTT.

The chain recombines TRBV19 with TRBJ2-2, with D possibly matching TRBD2 (5 bases). Trimming removed 2 bases at V and 6 bases at J, with 13 bases between. Germline V gives CDR1 LNHDA, CDR2 SQIVND (reference sequence). The CDR3 runs to 15 residues. CDR3 sequence (DNA): TGTGCCAGTAGTATACCATTAAACGGGGCCGGGGAGCTGTTTTTT. Residues: CASSIPLNGAGELFF.

The genes are TRBV19 and TRBJ1-4; D not resolved. CDR1 and CDR2 from the germline V gene are LNHDA and SQIVND (reference sequence). V was trimmed by 5 bases and J by 1 base, leaving 11 bases between them. There are 15 residues in the CDR3. CDR3 bases: TGTGCCAGTAGTCAGGCCCGGGGAACTAATGAAAAACTGTTTTTT. This translates into CASSQARGTNEKLFF.

The V call is TRBV27, the J call TRBJ1-1; a weak D match, TRBD1 (5 bases). Trimming stripped 0 bases from V and 0 bases from J, with 8 bases between. The CDR3 consists of 15 residues. The germline gives CDR1 MNHEY, CDR2 SMNVEV (reference sequence). This CDR3 reads CASSLSARVNTEAFF. The CDR3 nucleotides are TGTGCCAGCAGTTTATCAGCCAGGGTGAACACTGAAGCTTTCTTT.

V is TRBV9 and J is TRBJ1-1; 7 bases agree with TRBD1. Germline V gene data show CDR1 as SGDLS and CDR2 as YYNGEE. V lost 0 bases and J lost 4; bases outside the gene matches: 9. The CDR3 is 16 residues long. The CDR3 DNA reads TGTGCCAGCAGCGTAGGAGGTCCTCAGGGGGTCACTGAAGCTTTCTTT. This translates into CASSVGGPQGVTEAFF.

The chain has TRBV4-2 and TRBJ2-5; TRBD2 agrees at 12 bases. The CDR3 has 18 amino acids. Germline V lookup: CDR1 LGHNA, CDR2 YNFKEQ. V lost 0 bases and J lost 9; bases outside the gene matches: 14. The CDR3 DNA is TGTGCCAGCAGCCAAGAGTCGGGTTCTAGCGGGGGGGGCCCGGCCCAGTACTTC. It encodes CASSQESGSSGGGPAQYF.

V is TRBV7-3 and J is TRBJ2-3; 7 bases are a match to TRBD2. Germline assignment: CDR1 SGHTA and CDR2 FQGTGA. This CDR3 has 14 residues. The trim removed 5 bases at V and 1 base at J, leaving 3 bases unmatched. CDR3 residues: CASSQAGGTDTQYF. Written as DNA, the CDR3 is TGTGCCAGCAGCCAGGCGGGGGGCACAGATACGCAGTATTTT.

CDR3 in amino acids: CASSEGTGTSGATDTQYF. CDR3 nucleotides: TGCGCCAGCAGCGAGGGCACCGGGACTAGCGGGGCCACAGATACGCAGTATTTT. The chain employs TRBV5-1 and TRBJ2-3, with TRBD2 matching over 13 bases. V shed 4 bases, J shed 2 bases, and the junction held 10 bases outside the gene matches. This CDR3 contains 18 residues. Germline CDR1 is SGHRS and CDR2 is YFSETQ.

The genes are TRBV19 and TRBJ1-1; tentative D call: TRBD1 (6 bases). Between the trimmed V and J ends, which lost 7 bases and 7 bases, there was a span of 16 bases. The CDR3 loop spans 13 amino acids. CDR1 and CDR2 from the germline V gene are LNHDA and SQIVND (reference sequence). CDR3 in DNA: TGTGCCAGTACCCCGAGGGGGTTTCTTGAAGCTTTCTTT. Translating it yields CASTPRGFLEAFF.

V gene TRBV6-4 combines with J gene TRBJ2-3; D unresolved. V lost 0 bases and J 0 bases, leaving 7 bases between the germline ends. The germline gives CDR1 MRHNA, CDR2 SNTAGT. The CDR3 has 15 residues. This chain's CDR3 is CASSDSLASTDTQYF. The CDR3 region has the DNA TGTGCCAGCAGTGACTCCCTGGCTAGCACAGATACGCAGTATTTT.

The chain recombines TRBV4-3 with TRBJ2-1, with 10 bases matching TRBD2. Germline CDR1 reads LGHNA; CDR2 reads YSLEER. This CDR3 is built from 15 residues. Trimming at V came to 4 bases and at J to 2 bases, leaving 2 bases not matched to a gene. The CDR3 here is CASSLTSGAYNEQFF. In nucleotides, the CDR3 is TGCGCCAGCAGCCTTACTAGCGGGGCCTACAATGAGCAGTTCTTC.

The chain carries TRBV5-4 and TRBJ1-4; 10 bases map to TRBD1. J lost 8 bases, V lost 4 bases, and 8 bases had no gene match. Germline CDR1 and CDR2: SGHNT and YYREEE (reference sequence). The CDR3 has 15 amino acids. The DNA for the CDR3 is TGTGCCAGCAGCCCGGGACAGGGGATGAAGGAAAAACTGTTTTTT. It encodes CASSPGQGMKEKLFF.

The chain links TRBV5-6 to TRBJ1-1; D uncertain. The V gene's germline CDR1 is SGHDT and CDR2 YYEEEE. Trimming pared 5 bases from V and 0 bases from J, leaving 8 bases between. The CDR3 is made up of 13 amino acids. CDR3: CASSYQMNTEAFF. In DNA, the CDR3 is TGTGCCAGCAGTTATCAGATGAACACTGAAGCTTTCTTT.

This clone has only a few counts. J is TRBJ1-1 and V is TRBV4-1, with D hard to call. CDR1 and CDR2 (germline): MGHRA, YSYEKL. This CDR3 is built from 12 residues. V was trimmed by 5 bases and J by 10 bases, leaving 14 bases between them. CDR3 nucleotides: TGCGCCAGCAGCAAGCCCCTAGAGTTAGCTTTCTTT. Its translation: CASSKPLELAFF.

The V gene is TRBV19, the J gene TRBJ1-1; no reliable D call. Germline-derived CDR1 and CDR2 are LNHDA and SQIVND (reference sequence). The CDR3 covers 12 residues. Trimming shortened V by 3 bases and J by 5 bases, and 7 bases separated the two germline ends. CDR3 in DNA: TGTGCCAGTAGTATGTCGGGGACTGAAGCTTTCTTT. It codes for CASSMSGTEAFF.

The chain employs TRBV30 and TRBJ1-3; no definite D call. The CDR3 totals 14 residues. Germline V gene sequence: CDR1 GTSNPN, CDR2 SVGIG (reference sequence). CDR3 amino acids: CASIIRTAGNTIYF. In DNA, the CDR3 is TGTGCTTCGATAATCCGGACTGCCGGAAACACCATATATTTT.

This chain connects TRBV7-2 to TRBJ1-6; possible D gene TRBD1, 5 bases. The V and J ends lost 1 base and 8 bases respectively, with 12 bases between them. The length of the CDR3 is 15 residues. CDR1 is SGHTA, CDR2 FQGNSA, per germline. The CDR3 region is CASSLEGRAYSPLHF. DNA for the CDR3: TGTGCCAGCAGCTTAGAGGGCAGGGCCTATTCACCCCTCCACTTT.

This sequence joins TRBV5-1 and TRBJ2-2; 10 bases line up with TRBD1. The germline V gene encodes CDR1 SGHRS and CDR2 YFSETQ. The CDR3 totals 16 residues. V was pared by 1 base and J by 5 bases, with 5 bases of the junction left unmatched. CDR3 DNA: TGCGCCAGCAGCTTGAGACAGGGGGCGCGGACCGGGGAGCTGTTTTTT. Translated: CASSLRQGARTGELFF. Full variable domain (rest looked up from reference TRBV5-1 and TRBJ2-2): KAGVTQTPRYLIKTRGQQVTLSCSPISGHRSVSWYQQTPGQGLQFLFEYFSETQRNKGNFPGRFSGRQFSNSRSEMNVSTLELGDSALYLCASSLRQGARTGELFFGEGSRLTVL.

The rearrangement links TRBV27 to TRBJ2-3; D is possibly TRBD1 (6 bases). CDR3 size: 15 residues. CDR1 MNHEY and CDR2 SMNVEV come from the germline V gene (reference sequence). Trimming cost V 7 bases and J 2 bases, with 16 bases left between them. The CDR3 DNA is TGTGCCAGCACCCTAGACAGGAGCTTCACAGATACGCAGTATTTT. It specifies CASTLDRSFTDTQYF.

This clone was counted a few times. The chain couples TRBV19 to TRBJ1-5; D might be TRBD1 (6 bases). The CDR3 has 15 amino acids. CDR1 and CDR2 (germline): LNHDA, SQIVND (reference sequence). Deletions cut 7 bases from V and 4 bases from J, with 17 bases between. CDR3 in DNA: TGTGCCAGTACCTCCCAGGGGCCCCTTAATCAGCCCCAGCATTTT. Translation: CASTSQGPLNQPQHF.

The gene calls are TRBV7-2 and TRBJ2-2, with TRBD2 matching 10 bases. Germline CDR1 is SGHTA and CDR2 is FQGNSA. Trimming took 4 bases from V and 5 from J; bases not matched to a gene: 4. The CDR3 totals 15 residues. Written as DNA, the CDR3 is TGTGCCAGCAGCTCACAACTAGCGGGGACCGGGGAGCTGTTTTTT. It is translated as CASSSQLAGTGELFF.

CDR3 sequence reads: CASTKWRDQPQHF. The CDR3 nucleotides are TGTGCCAGCACCAAGTGGAGAGATCAGCCCCAGCATTTT. V gene TRBV21-1 combines with J gene TRBJ1-5. TRBV21-1 is a pseudogene. This CDR3 comprises 13 residues.

The chain recombines TRBV5-1 with TRBJ2-7, with 11 bases identical to TRBD1. The CDR3 has 20 residues. Germline V gene sequence: CDR1 SGHRS, CDR2 YFSETQ. The junction had 17 bases not matched to a gene; V was cut back by 1 base and J by 2 bases. The CDR3 DNA is TGCGCCAGCAGCTTGTTCACCGGGACAGGGGGATATCCCCAAACCTACGAGCAGTACTTC. Protein sequence: CASSLFTGTGGYPQTYEQYF.

The V gene is TRBV2, the J gene TRBJ2-3; 7 nucleotides match TRBD1. The junction had 2 bases not matched to a gene; V was cut back by 4 bases and J by 1 base. Germline lookup yields CDR1 SNHLY and CDR2 FYNNEI. This CDR3 contains 14 residues. The chain's CDR3 is CASSVTGGTDTQYF. The CDR3 DNA sequence: TGTGCCAGCAGTGTCACAGGGGGCACAGATACGCAGTATTTT.

This rearrangement joins TRBV19 to TRBJ1-2, with 7 bases matching TRBD1. The CDR3 has 12 amino acids. The ends lost 5 bases at V and 3 bases at J; junction bases unmatched: 0. The germline CDR1 and CDR2 sequences are LNHDA and SQIVND (reference sequence). The CDR3 region is CASSQGDYGYTF. In DNA form, the CDR3 reads TGTGCCAGTAGTCAGGGGGACTATGGCTACACCTTC.

The V gene is TRBV9, the J gene TRBJ2-1; D is ambiguous. The germline V gene encodes CDR1 SGDLS and CDR2 YYNGEE. V lost 4 bases, J lost 0 bases, and 14 bases lay in between. The CDR3 is 16 residues long. CDR3 region: CASSNRDSSSYNEQFF. In DNA form, the CDR3 reads TGTGCCAGCAGCAATCGAGACTCAAGCTCCTACAATGAGCAGTTCTTC.